This T cell receptor beta chain was identified during a study of blood T cells in healthy people across ages. Study conclusions and caveats: With naive T cell percentage, TCR beta diversity showed a strong correlation.

Together with a sample-barcoded 5' primer, a J-beta primer mix was included in a second PCR lasting roughly 6 to 12 cycles. TCRdb re-derived calls from the 5' RACE reads in MiXCR, one entry per CDR3 protein. The sample contains 800,000 or so distinct CDR3 sequences, 20% to 25% of which appear only once. The sample providers were healthy Caucasian people from Russia, aged roughly 6 to 90. Comments on this clonotype: Its antigen is not identified.

Germline-derived CDR1 and CDR2 are SGHRS and YFSETQ. Unmatched junction bases numbered 8, after V lost 5 bases and J lost 4 bases. The CDR3 is 14 residues long. The same sample was also studied in work on T cells of mothers and their children.

Material: blood. The J gene is TRBJ2-5, the V gene TRBV5-1; 7 nucleotides align to TRBD1. The clonotype originates from a boy younger than 18 in good health. DNA of the CDR3: TGCGCCAGCAGGTTGACAGGGTCAGGAGAGACCCAGTACTTC. It codes for CASRLTGSGETQYF.